This T cell receptor beta chain was recorded in a study of monozygotic twins with inflammatory bowel disease. Overall study findings and caveats: For IBD, no single strong associated signal or clonotype was supported. In patient repertoires, differing immunosuppressive treatments may have added some variability.

Comment on this clonotype: Its antigen is as yet unknown.

CDR1 and CDR2 from the germline V gene are MGHRA and YSYEKL. There are 15 residues in the CDR3. Whole blood that had not undergone T cell sorting provided the isolated total RNA. The study subjected TCRalpha and TCRbeta cDNA to two nested PCRs of approximately 16 and 9 cycles. TCRdb processed the 5' RACE reads again and assigns one entry to each CDR3 protein, with no DNA. The sample totals some 200,000 distinct CDR3 sequences. The TCR comes from a human donor with ulcerative colitis or Crohn's disease, or a healthy co-twin of an affected twin (not recorded which). Source material: blood. The chain is built from TRBV4-1 and TRBJ2-5. CDR3 region: CASSQDHNIQETQYF.